The entry that follows covers one TCR beta chain sequence. The antigen this receptor binds is unknown. Base qualities are not recorded, but no much larger clone differs from it by a single base. These data belong to a study of blood T cell repertoires in COVID-19 (dated by TCRdb to the early 2020s). With regard to the full study: Collaborator samples came from the United States, Italy and Spain and covered acute and convalescent phases of COVID-19. The material from the prospective study consisted of cDNA or gDNA derived from T cells, B-cell-depleted T cells, or PBMCs. The samples were drawn from the first 160 participants of the ongoing ImmuneRACE study and from 1,254 subjects provided by 6 global collaborators. Where HLA class I and class II types were available, the types were taken from metadata supplied by the sample provider, not from assay-based typing. Deeply sampled blood TCRbeta repertoires from subjects exposed to, actively infected with, or recovered from COVID-19 were included in the dataset. A de-identified subject ID, COVID-19 status, age in years and sex were almost always included in the sample metadata. A freely available public database, intended as a resource for researchers studying the immune response to SARS-CoV-2, is where the repertoires were released.

TCRbeta CDR3 regions were amplified from genomic DNA by means of the immunoSEQ Assay, a bias-controlled multiplex PCR. Concerning the study's data processing: Within the assay, amplification of reference gene primers was used to estimate how many nucleated cells each sample contained. To quantify the absolute abundance of each unique TCRbeta CDR3 rearrangement, sequence reads were collapsed and filtered. For each sample, productive Simpson clonality was calculated as the square root of Simpson's diversity index across productive rearrangements. TCRdb took over this immuneACCESS table, retaining in-frame rearrangements with V and J assigned. Such tables are incomplete; in checked studies, under half of the missing clones stem from an unresolved V gene, and the remainder is unexplained. Clonal size and the V and J genes are those of that table, whereas D and trimming came from the DNA. The sample table holds roughly 230,000 clones, of which roughly 80% were seen once. The ten largest clones add up to 4.4% of the sample.

Paper-wide results and their limitations: How much clinical and demographic metadata was included differed by source and by participant, and the metadata was provided uncurated.

Collaborating institutions collected whole blood in K2EDTA tubes following their own protocols. For TCRbeta analysis, collaborators shipped samples as frozen whole blood, isolated PBMCs, or DNA extracted from either of those sample types. This receptor was identified in a man aged 50-59 years with active or convalescent COVID-19. The specimen was peripheral blood.

The bases read TGTGCCAGCAGTTTAAGGGGGAATGGGAACACTGAAGCTTTCTTT. Protein translation: CASSLRGNGNTEAFF. The chain uses TRBV27 and TRBJ1-1; a tentative D call is TRBD1 (6 bases match). V sheds 2 bases and J sheds 1 base, leaving 11 bases between their ends. According to the germline V gene (reference sequence), CDR1 reads MNHEY and CDR2 reads SMNVEV. The CDR3 sequence holds 15 residues, the cysteine and phenylalanine included. The CDR3 DNA has 45 bases and is translated from base 1.